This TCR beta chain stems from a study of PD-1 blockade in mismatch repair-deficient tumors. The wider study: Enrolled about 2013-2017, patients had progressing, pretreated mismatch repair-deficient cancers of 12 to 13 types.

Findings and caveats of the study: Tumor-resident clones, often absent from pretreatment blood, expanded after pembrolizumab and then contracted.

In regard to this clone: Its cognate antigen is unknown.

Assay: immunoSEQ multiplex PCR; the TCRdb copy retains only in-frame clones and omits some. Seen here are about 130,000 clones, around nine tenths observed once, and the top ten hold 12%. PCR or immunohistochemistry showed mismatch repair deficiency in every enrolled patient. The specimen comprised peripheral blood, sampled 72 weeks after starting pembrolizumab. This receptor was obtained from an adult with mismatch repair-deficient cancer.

CDR3 sequence: CAWSDPWSGRNNEQFF. The CDR3, as DNA: TGTGCCTGGAGTGACCCTTGGAGCGGGAGAAACAATGAGCAGTTCTTC. The chain carries TRBV30 and TRBJ2-1; 8 bases match TRBD2. CDR1 and CDR2 from the germline V gene are GTSNPN and SVGIG (reference sequence). CDR3 length: 16 residues. Germline trimming cut 1 base from V and 5 bases from J; bases unmatched to any gene: 10.